This T cell receptor beta chain was identified during a study of T cell clonotyping in hematopoietic cell transplantation. Assay: immunoSEQ multiplex PCR; the TCRdb copy retains only in-frame clones and omits some. The data contain about 15,000 clones, roughly 88% of them singletons. Details on this clone: Antigen: not known.

Study findings and constraints: Without cell sorting, CD4 versus CD8 contributions remain unresolved. Few recipient clonotypes overlapped donors; over 97% were de novo at given depth. Higher Inverse Simpson Index values in graft donor and pretransplant recipient predicted broader posttransplant TCR diversity. After transplant, recipient diversity fell while pathologically expanded clonotypes grew through day 180.

This CDR3 has 14 amino acids. CDR1 is KGHSH, CDR2 LQKENI, per germline. With V trimmed by 8 bases and J by 5 bases, 8 bases remained unmatched. The material sequenced was peripheral blood mononuclear cells. This sequence was found in a woman aged 40 to 50 in good health. Some clones in this sample may be carry-over from other donors' samples. This chain uses TRBV18 with TRBJ2-1, with 8 positions matching TRBD1. The CDR3 protein is CASVNRGNNNEQFF. DNA of the CDR3: TGTGCCAGCGTAAACAGGGGGAACAACAATGAGCAGTTCTTC. The full variable domain, its missing parts supplied by reference TRBV18 and TRBJ2-1, is NAGVMQNPRHLVRRRGQEARLRCSPMKGHSHVYWYRQLPEEGLKFMVYLQKENIIDESGMPKERFSAEFPKEGPSILRIQQVVRGDSAAYFCASVNRGNNNEQFFGPGTRLTVL.